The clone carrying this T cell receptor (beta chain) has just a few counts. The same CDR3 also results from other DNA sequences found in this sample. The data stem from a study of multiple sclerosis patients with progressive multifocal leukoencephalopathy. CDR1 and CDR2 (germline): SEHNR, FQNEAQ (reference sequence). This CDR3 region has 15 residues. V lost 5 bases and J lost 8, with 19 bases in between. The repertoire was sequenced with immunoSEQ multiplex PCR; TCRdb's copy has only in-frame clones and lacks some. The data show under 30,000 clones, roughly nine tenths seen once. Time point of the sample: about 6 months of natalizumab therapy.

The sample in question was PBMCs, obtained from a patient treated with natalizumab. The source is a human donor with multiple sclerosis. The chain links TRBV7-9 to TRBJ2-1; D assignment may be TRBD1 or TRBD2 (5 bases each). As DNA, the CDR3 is TGTGCCAGCAGCCCGAGGGGTGGGGAGAGGGATGAGCAGTTCTTC. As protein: CASSPRGGERDEQFF.